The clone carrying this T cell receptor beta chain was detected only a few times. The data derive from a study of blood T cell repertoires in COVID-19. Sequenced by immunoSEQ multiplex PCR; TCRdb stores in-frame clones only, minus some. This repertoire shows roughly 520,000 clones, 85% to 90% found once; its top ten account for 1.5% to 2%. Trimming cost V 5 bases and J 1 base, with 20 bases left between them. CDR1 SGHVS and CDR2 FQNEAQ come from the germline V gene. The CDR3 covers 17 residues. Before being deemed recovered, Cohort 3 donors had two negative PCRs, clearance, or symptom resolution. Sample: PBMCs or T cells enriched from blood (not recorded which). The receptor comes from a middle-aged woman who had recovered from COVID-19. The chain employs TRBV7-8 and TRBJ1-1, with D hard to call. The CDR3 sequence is CASSVLPSDWPNTEAFF. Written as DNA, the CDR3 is TGTGCCAGCAGCGTACTACCGTCCGACTGGCCGAACACTGAAGCTTTCTTT.